This T cell receptor (beta chain) was documented in a study of T cell repertoires in cytomegalovirus infection (dated by TCRdb to between 2018 and 2020). In the study overall: The peptide stimulations were aimed at well-studied HLA-B-restricted epitopes as well as recently identified HLA-C-restricted CMV epitopes, whose presentation resists viral immunomodulation. Because public TCR beta signatures pointed to carriage of CMV infection together with the matching HLA type, the HLA type of each donor mattered for the analysis. The paper's findings and limits, for the study overall: Carriers of CMV infection plus the relevant HLA type were discriminated by the cumulative frequency of public TCR beta family members in the study cohort and in an independent approximately 360-donor cohort. The ex vivo response was dominated by HLA-C-restricted CMV-specific TCR beta clonotypes, which also provided the single most frequent clonotype in two of eight donors.

The CDR3 contains 15 residues, cysteine and phenylalanine counted. The kept DNA is CDR3 alone, 45 bases in frame from the first base. V is cut back by 3 bases and J by 1 base, with 6 bases in the junction unmatched. According to the germline V gene, CDR1 reads LGHNA and CDR2 reads YNFKEQ. Explained via the paper, the treatment or condition label denotes: in vitro stimulation with specific CMV peptide epitopes to enrich CMV-specific T cells. The sequencer was an Illumina HiSeq 1500. TCRdb itself trimmed the public reads at Q25 with fastp, ran MiXCR and retained productive beta chains. Under each unique CDR3 protein, matching rows form one entry showing the most common genes and DNA. Recorded for this sample are about 700,000 distinct CDR3 sequences; around 32% of them occurred a single time. Together, the top ten hold roughly 20% of the sample. Of note for this clonotype: Its recognized antigen is unknown. Per-nucleotide qualities are absent, and no much larger clonotype sits a single base away.

The chain employs TRBV4-2 and TRBJ2-7; a stretch of 7 junction bases matches TRBD1. This specimen consisted of cultured PBMCs, obtained from culture after CMV antigen stimulation. This sequence was found in a human donor in good health (CMV status not recorded). Some clones in this sample may be carry-over from other donors' samples. The bases are TGTGCCAGCAGCCACTTACGGGACAGTTCCTACGAGCAGTACTTC. The encoded protein is CASSHLRDSSYEQYF.